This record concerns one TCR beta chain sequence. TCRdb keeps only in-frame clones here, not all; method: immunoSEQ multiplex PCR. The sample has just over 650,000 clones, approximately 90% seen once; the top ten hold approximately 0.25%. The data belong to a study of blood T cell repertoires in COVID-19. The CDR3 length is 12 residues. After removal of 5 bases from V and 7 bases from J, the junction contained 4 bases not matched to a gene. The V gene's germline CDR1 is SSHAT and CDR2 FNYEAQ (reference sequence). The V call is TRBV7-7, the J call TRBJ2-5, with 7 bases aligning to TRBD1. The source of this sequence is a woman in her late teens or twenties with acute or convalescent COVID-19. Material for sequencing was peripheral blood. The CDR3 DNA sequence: TGTGCCAGCAGCGAGAACAGGGGGACCCAGTACTTC. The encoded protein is CASSENRGTQYF.